This T cell receptor beta chain originates from a study of early T cells in non-severe SARS-CoV-2 infection. About the study: Sequencing of bulk RNA from unsorted whole blood was done, without chain pairing.

Researchers attached unique molecular identifiers to individual cDNA molecules. TCRdb ran MiXCR on the 5' RACE reads and lists one entry per CDR3 protein. The top ten clones hold approximately 9.1% of a sample with 50,000 to 70,000 distinct CDR3 sequences, under 15% of them seen once. The CDR3 extends over 14 amino acids. Germline lookup yields CDR1 DFQATT and CDR2 SNEGSKA (reference sequence). J was trimmed by 3 bases and V by 3 bases; bases with no gene match: 5. This clonotype was seen at least ten times. The antigen remains unidentified. Regarding the study as a whole: Private and CD4 specificities were missed by VDJdb matching, skewed to anti-spike CD8.

The chain has TRBV20-1 and TRBJ1-5; 7 nucleotides line up with TRBD1. The clonotype was recovered from an adult who was a healthcare worker with PCR-confirmed SARS-CoV-2 infection or an uninfected control (not recorded which). Sequencing used whole blood, obtained at baseline. CDR3 amino acids: CSARAGQVNQPQHF. The CDR3 nucleotides are TGCAGTGCTAGGGCAGGACAGGTCAATCAGCCCCAGCATTTT.